This entry lists 20 T cell receptor beta chains sequenced from one sample in a study of blood T cell repertoires in COVID-19. Measured with immunoSEQ multiplex PCR; TCRdb has only the in-frame clones, and not every one. This table holds 100,000 to 110,000 clones, more than 70% found once. Input material: peripheral blood. The source is a human donor in a cohort sampled during active COVID-19.

The chain uses TRBV2 and TRBJ1-3, with D unclear. Trimming removed 3 bases at V and 4 bases at J, with 7 bases between. CDR1 is SNHLY and CDR2 is FYNNEI in the germline V gene. The CDR3 is made up of 13 amino acids. The CDR3 loop reads CASSDYMGNTIYF. In nucleotides, the CDR3 is TGTGCCAGCAGTGATTACATGGGAAACACCATATATTTT.

This chain uses TRBV29-1 with TRBJ2-1; TRBD2 aligns across 7 bases. The CDR3 extends over 14 amino acids. Germline CDR1 is SQVTM and CDR2 is ANQGSEA. V trimming: 7 bases; J trimming: 0 bases; junction bases outside the gene matches: 6. CDR3 sequence: CSALGGSSYNEQFF. The CDR3, as DNA: TGCAGCGCCCTGGGGGGGAGCTCCTACAATGAGCAGTTCTTC.

This chain joins TRBV5-5 and TRBJ2-7; TRBD2 aligns across 10 bases. Germline values: CDR1 SGHKS, CDR2 YYEKEE (reference sequence). There are 16 residues in the CDR3. Losses at the gene ends were 0 bases for V and 4 bases for J; bases not matched to a gene: 7. The CDR3 region has the DNA TGTGCCAGCAGCTTGGCCCAGCGGGGGGGCCGATACGAGCAGTACTTC. Protein sequence: CASSLAQRGGRYEQYF.

This clone was counted between two and nine times. The chain is built from TRBV4-3 and TRBJ2-2, with D possibly matching TRBD2 (5 bases). Germline-derived CDR1 and CDR2 are LGHNA and YSLEER. The CDR3 runs 15 residues. V was trimmed by 0 bases and J by 7 bases, leaving 12 bases between them. The CDR3 loop is CASSQDWQDFGELFF. In DNA, the CDR3 is TGCGCCAGCAGCCAAGATTGGCAGGACTTCGGGGAGCTGTTTTTT.

The genes are TRBV6-2 or TRBV6-3 and TRBJ1-5, with D tentatively TRBD1 (5 bases). CDR3 length: 13 residues. The V and J ends lost 4 bases and 5 bases respectively, with 9 bases between them. From germline, CDR1 is MNHEY and CDR2 SVGEGT. The CDR3 loop is CASSSWGDQPQHF. CDR3 nucleotide sequence: TGTGCCAGCAGTTCCTGGGGGGATCAGCCCCAGCATTTT.

The chain couples TRBV3-1 (or the pseudogene TRBV3-2) to TRBJ1-5; the match to TRBD1 covers 8 bases. V trimming: 0 bases; J trimming: 3 bases; junction bases outside the gene matches: 10. In germline, CDR1 is LGHDT, CDR2 YNNKEL (reference sequence). The CDR3 extends over 18 amino acids. This chain's CDR3 is CASSQDYIQGGLNQPQHF. CDR3 nucleotides: TGTGCCAGCAGCCAAGATTATATACAGGGGGGACTCAATCAGCCCCAGCATTTT.

The chain couples TRBV7-2 to TRBJ1-2; D call uncertain. From germline, CDR1 is SGHTA and CDR2 FQGNSA. V lost 2 bases and J lost 2, with 15 bases in between. The CDR3 sequence is 16 residues long. CDR3 region: CASSLSPGNRNYGYTF. CDR3 sequence (DNA): TGTGCCAGCAGCTTAAGCCCCGGGAACAGAAACTATGGCTACACCTTC.

This clone was seen only a few times. The chain joins TRBV2 to TRBJ2-2; 8 bases are a match to TRBD2. CDR3 length: 14 residues. V dropped 6 bases and J dropped 6; count of bases not matched to a gene: 6. Germline CDR1 and CDR2: SNHLY and FYNNEI. The CDR3 sequence is CASSFGLAAGELFF. The CDR3 DNA is TGTGCCAGCAGCTTCGGACTAGCTGCCGGGGAGCTGTTTTTT.

The V gene is TRBV7-2, the J gene TRBJ1-4; 10 positions match TRBD1. Germline CDR1 is SGHTA and CDR2 is FQGNSA. The CDR3 totals 15 residues. Trimming at V came to 0 bases and at J to 8 bases, leaving 3 bases not matched to a gene. In DNA form, the CDR3 reads TGTGCCAGCAGCTTAGCGACAGGGGGCAGAGAAAAACTGTTTTTT. Translating gives CASSLATGGREKLFF.

V usage is TRBV3-1 (or the pseudogene TRBV3-2) and J usage is TRBJ2-2, with D tentatively TRBD2 (6 bases). There are 15 residues in the CDR3. The germline V gene has CDR1 LGHDT and CDR2 YNNKEL (reference sequence). With 2 bases removed from V and 1 base from J, the gap between germline ends came to 8 bases. The CDR3 coding sequence is TGTGCCAGCAGCCAAAGGGGAGGGAACACCGGGGAGCTGTTTTTT. Translating gives CASSQRGGNTGELFF.

A single count supports this clone. The V gene is TRBV3-1 (or the pseudogene TRBV3-2), the J gene TRBJ1-2; a possible D gene is TRBD1 (5 bases). The CDR3 loop spans 17 amino acids. Germline CDR1 LGHDT, CDR2 YNNKEL (reference sequence). V was pared by 0 bases and J by 0 bases, with 14 bases between. The CDR3 region has the DNA TGTGCCAGCAGCCAAGATCGAGAACAGGAACCTAACTATGGCTACACCTTC. Its translation is CASSQDREQEPNYGYTF.

The chain carries TRBV7-2 and TRBJ1-3; the D gene is possibly TRBD1 (6 bases). The CDR3 has 15 amino acids. Trimming cost V 5 bases and J 4 bases, with 15 bases left between them. Germline V CDR1 and CDR2: SGHTA, FQGNSA. CDR3 in DNA: TGTGCCAGCAGCCCCGTGGTACAGGGAGGAAACACCATATATTTT. Its protein is CASSPVVQGGNTIYF. Combining the CDR3 with reference TRBV7-2 and TRBJ1-3 gives the whole variable domain GAGVSQSPSNKVTEKGKDVELRCDPISGHTALYWYRQSLGQGLEFLIYFQGNSAPDKSGLPSDRFSAERTGGSVSTLTIQRTQQEDSAVYLCASSPVVQGGNTIYFGEGSWLTVV.

CDR3 DNA: TGTGCCAGCAGACCCCTCCAGCGGGGGGGACTGGAGACCCAGTACTTC. Translated: CASRPLQRGGLETQYF. This rearrangement joins TRBV2 to TRBJ2-5; 10 bases are a match to TRBD2. V lost 6 bases to trimming and J lost 5 bases; unmatched junction nucleotides: 12. Per the germline V gene, CDR1 is SNHLY and CDR2 is FYNNEI. This CDR3 has 16 amino acids.

The chain joins TRBV7-9 to TRBJ2-1, with 7 positions matching TRBD2. The V and J ends lost 6 bases and 4 bases, in that order; junction bases with no gene match: 6. The CDR3 covers 14 residues. Germline assignment: CDR1 SEHNR and CDR2 FQNEAQ (reference sequence). CDR3: CASRPILAYNEQFF. DNA for the CDR3: TGTGCCAGCAGACCGATACTAGCGTACAATGAGCAGTTCTTC. Filled out from reference TRBV7-9 and TRBJ2-1, the complete variable domain reads DTGVSQNPRHKITKRGQNVTFRCDPISEHNRLYWYRQTLGQGPEFLTYFQNEAQLEKSRLLSDRFSAERPKGSFSTLEIQRTEQGDSAMYLCASRPILAYNEQFFGPGTRLTVL.

The V gene is TRBV7-2, the J gene TRBJ2-4; TRBD2 matches 7 bases. The CDR3 consists of 17 residues. CDR1 and CDR2 from the germline V gene are SGHTA and FQGNSA. V lost 4 bases to trimming and J lost 2 bases; unmatched junction nucleotides: 11. The CDR3 reads CASSSSGGGVPKNIQYF. The CDR3, as DNA: TGTGCCAGCAGCTCCTCGGGCGGGGGAGTGCCCAAAAACATTCAGTACTTC.

This chain links TRBV9 with TRBJ1-3, with D perhaps matching TRBD1 (5 bases). This CDR3 is 16 amino acids long. The germline V and J ends were trimmed by 0 bases and 0 bases, with 10 bases remaining between them. In germline, CDR1 is SGDLS, CDR2 YYNGEE. Here the CDR3 DNA reads TGTGCCAGCAGCGTAGTAGGGGATCCCTCTGGAAACACCATATATTTT. Translated: CASSVVGDPSGNTIYF.

The rearrangement links TRBV9 to TRBJ1-5; D possibly corresponds to TRBD1 (6 bases). The V and J ends lost 5 bases and 0 bases respectively, with 12 bases between them. This CDR3 comprises 15 residues. Germline CDR1 reads SGDLS; CDR2 reads YYNGEE. CDR3 sequence (DNA): TGTGCCAGCAGTCAACAGGGTAATAGCAATCAGCCCCAGCATTTT. As protein: CASSQQGNSNQPQHF.

The rearrangement links TRBV7-8 to TRBJ2-1, with 12 bases that match TRBD2. Germline CDR1 reads SGHVS; CDR2 reads FQNEAQ. V lost 1 base, J lost 4 bases, and 8 bases stayed unmatched. The CDR3 runs 18 residues. CDR3 protein: CASSLVSSGRARYNEQFF. CDR3 DNA: TGTGCCAGCAGCTTAGTTTCTAGCGGGAGGGCCAGGTACAATGAGCAGTTCTTC. The variable domain in full, with the rest retrieved from reference TRBV7-8 and TRBJ2-1, is GAGVSQSPRYKVAKRGQDVALRCDPISGHVSLFWYQQALGQGPEFLTYFQNEAQLDKSGLPSDRFFAERPEGSVSTLKIQRTQQEDSAVYLCASSLVSSGRARYNEQFFGPGTRLTVL.

The rearrangement uses TRBV15 and TRBJ2-7, with 12 nucleotides matching TRBD1. This CDR3 region has 15 residues. Germline CDR1 reads LNHNV; CDR2 reads YYDKDF (reference sequence). The ends lost 0 bases at V and 7 bases at J; junction bases unmatched: 4. The CDR3 nucleotides read TGTGCCACCAGCAGAGATGGGACAGGGGGCTGGGAGCAGTACTTC. Protein: CATSRDGTGGWEQYF.

This chain uses TRBV7-2 with TRBJ1-1, with 9 positions matching TRBD1. The CDR3 contains 14 residues. The germline V gene has CDR1 SGHTA and CDR2 FQGNSA. The junction had 7 bases not matched to a gene; V was cut back by 5 bases and J by 6 bases. The CDR3 region has the DNA TGTGCCAGCAGCGAAGGACAGGGGTGGTCTGAAGCTTTCTTT. Its translation is CASSEGQGWSEAFF.